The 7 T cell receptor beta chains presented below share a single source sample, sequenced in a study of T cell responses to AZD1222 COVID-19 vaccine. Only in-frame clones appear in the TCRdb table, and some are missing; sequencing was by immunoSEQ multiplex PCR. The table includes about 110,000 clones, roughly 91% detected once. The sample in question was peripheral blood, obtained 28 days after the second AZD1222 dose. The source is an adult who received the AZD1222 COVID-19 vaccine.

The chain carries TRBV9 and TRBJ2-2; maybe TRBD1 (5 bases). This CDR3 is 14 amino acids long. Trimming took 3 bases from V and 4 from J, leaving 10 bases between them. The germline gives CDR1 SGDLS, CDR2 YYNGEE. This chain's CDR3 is CASSARVATGELFF. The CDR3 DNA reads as TGTGCCAGCAGCGCCAGGGTTGCCACCGGGGAGCTGTTTTTT.

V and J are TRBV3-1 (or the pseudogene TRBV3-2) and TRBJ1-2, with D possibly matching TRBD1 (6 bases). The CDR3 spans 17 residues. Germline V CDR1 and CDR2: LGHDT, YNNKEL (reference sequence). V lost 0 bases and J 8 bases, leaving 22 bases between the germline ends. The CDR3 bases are TGTGCCAGCAGCCAAGACGATGGAGGGGGTGGAGGAAGCGGCTACACCTTC. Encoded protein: CASSQDDGGGGGSGYTF.

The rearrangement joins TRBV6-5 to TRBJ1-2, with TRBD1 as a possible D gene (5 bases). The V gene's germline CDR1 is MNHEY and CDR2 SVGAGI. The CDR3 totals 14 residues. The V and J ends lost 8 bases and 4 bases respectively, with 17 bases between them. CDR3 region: CASRGGGAPYGYTF. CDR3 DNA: TGTGCCAGCCGGGGGGGAGGGGCACCCTATGGCTACACCTTC.

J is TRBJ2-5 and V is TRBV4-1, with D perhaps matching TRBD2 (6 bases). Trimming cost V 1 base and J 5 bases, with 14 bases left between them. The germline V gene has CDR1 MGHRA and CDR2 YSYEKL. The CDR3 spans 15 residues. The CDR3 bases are TGCGCCAGCAGCCAAGGCGGATGGCTAGCGGAGACCCAGTACTTC. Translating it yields CASSQGGWLAETQYF.

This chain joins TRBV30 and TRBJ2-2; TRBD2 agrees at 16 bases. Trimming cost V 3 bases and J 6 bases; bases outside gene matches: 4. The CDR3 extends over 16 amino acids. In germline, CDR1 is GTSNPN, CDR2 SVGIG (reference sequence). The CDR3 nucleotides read TGTGCCTGGAGCGGGACTAGCGGGGGGGCCGCCGGGGAGCTGTTTTTT. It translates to CAWSGTSGGAAGELFF.

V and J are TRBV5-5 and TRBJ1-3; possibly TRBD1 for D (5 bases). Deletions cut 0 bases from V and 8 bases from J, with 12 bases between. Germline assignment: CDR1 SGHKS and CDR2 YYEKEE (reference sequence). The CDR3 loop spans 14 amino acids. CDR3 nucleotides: TGTGCCAGCAGCTTGGCCATCAGGGAGGACACCATATATTTT. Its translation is CASSLAIREDTIYF. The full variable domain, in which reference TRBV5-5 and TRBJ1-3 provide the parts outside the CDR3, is DAGVTQSPTHLIKTRGQQVTLRCSPISGHKSVSWYQQVLGQGPQFIFQYYEKEERGRGNFPDRFSARQFPNYSSELNVNALLLGDSALYLCASSLAIREDTIYFGEGSWLTVV.

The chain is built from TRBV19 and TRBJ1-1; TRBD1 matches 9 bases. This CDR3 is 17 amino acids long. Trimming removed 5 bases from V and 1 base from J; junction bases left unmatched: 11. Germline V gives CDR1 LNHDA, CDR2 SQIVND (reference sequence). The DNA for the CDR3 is TGTGCCAGTAGTTCCAATCGACAGGGGGGGAAGAACACTGAAGCTTTCTTT. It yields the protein CASSSNRQGGKNTEAFF.